This T cell receptor beta chain originates from a study of T cell responses to AZD1222 COVID-19 vaccine. Whole-study results and caveats: Without day 14 samples, only post-peak T cell repertoires were studied. Just six or seven AZD1222 recipients tested seropositive at baseline. Spike-specific TCR depth and breadth grew after two AZD1222 doses.

Second doses were pooled across both intervals (about 4 or about 12 weeks). CDR3 length: 14 amino acids. The V gene's germline CDR1 is LGHDT and CDR2 YNNKEL (reference sequence). Trimming took 2 bases from V and 9 from J; bases not matched to a gene: 2. As regards this clone: No antigen is known for it.

The method was immunoSEQ multiplex PCR; TCRdb's version includes in-frame clones alone and lacks a portion of them. The sample has 180,000 or so clones, over 90% seen once. This TCR was recovered from an adult who received the AZD1222 COVID-19 vaccine. This specimen was peripheral blood, taken 28 days after the second AZD1222 dose. The rearrangement uses TRBV3-1 (or the pseudogene TRBV3-2) and TRBJ2-1, with 12 bases identical to TRBD2. The CDR3 bases are TGTGCCAGCAGCCAAATGACTAGCGGGGGTGAGCAGTTCTTC. Translation: CASSQMTSGGEQFF.